This T cell receptor (beta chain) was retrieved from a study of blood T cell repertoires in COVID-19. Across the study: COVID-19 samples from acute and convalescent phases originated in the United States, Italy and Spain.

V lost 0 bases and J lost 5, with 16 bases in between. Germline V CDR1 and CDR2: MGHRA, YSYEKL. The length of the CDR3 is 16 residues. Authors' data handling: Amplification from reference gene primers served as the basis for estimated nucleated cell counts. The assay was immunoSEQ multiplex PCR, and TCRdb's table has in-frame clones only and misses some. Clonal size and the V and J genes are those of that table, whereas D and trimming came from the DNA. The sample yields approximately 260,000 clones, roughly four fifths seen once. This clone was seen a few times. The material sequenced was peripheral blood. The V and J genes are TRBV4-1 and TRBJ1-1; D is unresolved. This sequence was found in a woman of 80 years or more with acute or convalescent COVID-19. CDR3: CASSQEWEGEGTEAFF. In nucleotides, the CDR3 is TGCGCCAGCAGCCAAGAATGGGAGGGAGAGGGTACTGAAGCTTTCTTT.